Here is one TCR beta chain with its context. Antigen: not known. Germline V gene sequence: CDR1 LNHDA, CDR2 SQIVND (reference sequence). The CDR3 has 16 amino acids. Trimming at V came to 8 bases and at J to 3 bases, leaving 10 bases not matched to a gene. The data derive from a study of T-cell reconstitution after alpha-beta-depleted transplantation in children. Study observations and caveats: Newly produced T cells mostly provided counts and TCRbeta diversity after one year, as hyperexpanded clones declined. Expanded graft clones numbering several hundred reportedly gave rise to alpha-beta T cells about two months after transplant.

Molecular barcoding with unique molecular identifiers was used for the TCRbeta library. A single record per CDR3 protein comes from TCRdb applying MiXCR to the PCR reads. The sample contains 450,000 to 600,000 distinct CDR3 sequences, over 9.5% of which appear only once. The TCR originated in a child younger than 10 with inherited bone marrow failure, due to receive a stem cell transplant. The starting material was PBMCs, obtained before TCRalphabeta/CD19-depleted stem cell transplant. V gene TRBV19 combines with J gene TRBJ2-1; 10 bases map to TRBD1. In nucleotides, the CDR3 is TGTGCCAGTGGAAACATCCGGGACAGGGGCTACAATGAGCAGTTCTTC. Its translation: CASGNIRDRGYNEQFF.